The T cell receptor (beta chain) under discussion was sequenced for a study of response to subunit inactivated influenza vaccine. This clonotype was seen more than once but under ten times. Its antigen is not identified. Using its own MiXCR run on the RT-PCR reads, TCRdb lists one record per CDR3 protein. The sample holds roughly 500,000 distinct CDR3 sequences, about 15% seen once. The study, taken as a whole, reports: Few additional T cells are recruited per seasonal influenza vaccination, authors suggested.

CDR3 length: 14 residues. The germline gives CDR1 WNHNN, CDR2 SYGVQD (reference sequence). The J segment lost 3 bases and the V segment lost 6 bases, leaving 5 bases of the junction unmatched. The rearrangement uses TRBV10-1 and TRBJ2-1; 7 nucleotides agree with TRBD2. The clonotype comes from a man between 45 and 75 years old who received an inactivated influenza vaccine. The sample consisted of CD4+ T cells sorted from PBMCs, taken less than 30 months after vaccination. The CDR3 nucleotides are TGCGCCAGCAGGGCTAGCGGCCACTACAATGAGCAGTTCTTC. Encoded protein: CASRASGHYNEQFF.